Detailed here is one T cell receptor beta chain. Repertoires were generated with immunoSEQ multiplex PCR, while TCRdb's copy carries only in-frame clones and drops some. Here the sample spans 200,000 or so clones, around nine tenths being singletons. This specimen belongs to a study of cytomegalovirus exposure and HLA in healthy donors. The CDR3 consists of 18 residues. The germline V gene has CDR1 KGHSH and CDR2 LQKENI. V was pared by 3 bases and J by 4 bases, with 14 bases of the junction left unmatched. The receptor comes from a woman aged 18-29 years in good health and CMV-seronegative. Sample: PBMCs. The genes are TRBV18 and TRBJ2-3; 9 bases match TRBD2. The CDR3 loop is CASSPPHILSGSADTQYF. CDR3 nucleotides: TGTGCCAGCTCACCGCCGCACATCCTTAGCGGGAGTGCAGATACGCAGTATTTT. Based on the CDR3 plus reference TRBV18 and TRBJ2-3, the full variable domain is NAGVMQNPRHLVRRRGQEARLRCSPMKGHSHVYWYRQLPEEGLKFMVYLQKENIIDESGMPKERFSAEFPKEGPSILRIQQVVRGDSAAYFCASSPPHILSGSADTQYFGPGTRLTVL.